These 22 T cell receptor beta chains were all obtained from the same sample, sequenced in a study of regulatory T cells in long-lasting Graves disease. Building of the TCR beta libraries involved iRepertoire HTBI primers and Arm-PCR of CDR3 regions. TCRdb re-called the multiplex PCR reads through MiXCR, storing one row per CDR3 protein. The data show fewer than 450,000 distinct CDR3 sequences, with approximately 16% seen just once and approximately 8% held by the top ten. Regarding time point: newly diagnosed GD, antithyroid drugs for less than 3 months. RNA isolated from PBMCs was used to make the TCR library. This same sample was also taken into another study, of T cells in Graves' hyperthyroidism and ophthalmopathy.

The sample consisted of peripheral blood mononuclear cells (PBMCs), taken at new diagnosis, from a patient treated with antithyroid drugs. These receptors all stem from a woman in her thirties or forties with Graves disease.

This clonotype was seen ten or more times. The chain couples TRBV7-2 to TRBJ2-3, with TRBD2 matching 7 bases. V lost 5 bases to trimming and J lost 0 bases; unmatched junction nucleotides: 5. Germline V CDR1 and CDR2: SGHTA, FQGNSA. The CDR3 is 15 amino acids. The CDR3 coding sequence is TGTGCCAGCAGCCGAGGACTAGGGAGCACAGATACGCAGTATTTT. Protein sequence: CASSRGLGSTDTQYF.

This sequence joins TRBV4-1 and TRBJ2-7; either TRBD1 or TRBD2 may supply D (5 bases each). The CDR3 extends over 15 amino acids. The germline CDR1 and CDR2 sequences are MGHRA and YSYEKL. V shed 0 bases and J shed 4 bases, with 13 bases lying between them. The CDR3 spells CASSQDLGEGYEQYF. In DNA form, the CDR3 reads TGCGCCAGCAGCCAAGATCTGGGGGAAGGGTACGAGCAGTACTTC.

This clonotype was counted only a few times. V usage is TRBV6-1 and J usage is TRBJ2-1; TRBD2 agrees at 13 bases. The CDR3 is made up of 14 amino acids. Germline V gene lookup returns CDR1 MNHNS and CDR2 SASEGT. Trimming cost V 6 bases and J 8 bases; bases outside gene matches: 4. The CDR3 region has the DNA TGTGCCAGCAGCCGGACTAGCGGGAGTTATGAGCAGTTCTTC. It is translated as CASSRTSGSYEQFF.

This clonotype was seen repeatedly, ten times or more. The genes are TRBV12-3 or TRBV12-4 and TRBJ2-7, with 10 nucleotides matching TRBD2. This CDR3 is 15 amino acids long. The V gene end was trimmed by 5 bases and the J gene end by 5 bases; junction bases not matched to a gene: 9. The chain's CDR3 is CASSLEREGLDEQYF. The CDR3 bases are TGTGCCAGCAGTCTAGAGCGGGAGGGCCTAGACGAGCAGTACTTC.

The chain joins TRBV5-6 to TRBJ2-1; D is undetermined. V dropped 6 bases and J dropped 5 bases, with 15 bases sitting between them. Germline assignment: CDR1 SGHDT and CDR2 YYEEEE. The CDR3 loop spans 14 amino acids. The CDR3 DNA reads TGTGCCAGCAACAATTGGGGTGGAAACAATGAGCAGTTCTTC. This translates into CASNNWGGNNEQFF.

CDR3 sequence: CSATRTGASTDTQYF. CDR3 bases: TGCAGTGCCACAAGGACAGGCGCTAGCACAGATACGCAGTATTTT. The chain joins TRBV20-1 to TRBJ2-3, with 7 bases aligning to TRBD1. The V gene's germline CDR1 is DFQATT and CDR2 SNEGSKA (reference sequence). This CDR3 spans 15 amino acids. J was trimmed by 0 bases and V by 6 bases; bases with no gene match: 9.

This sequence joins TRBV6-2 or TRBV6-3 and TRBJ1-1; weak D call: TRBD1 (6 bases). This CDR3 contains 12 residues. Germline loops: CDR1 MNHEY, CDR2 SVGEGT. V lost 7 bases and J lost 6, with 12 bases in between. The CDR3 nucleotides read TGTGCCAGCACCTCCCGACAGGCTGAAGCTTTCTTT. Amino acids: CASTSRQAEAFF.

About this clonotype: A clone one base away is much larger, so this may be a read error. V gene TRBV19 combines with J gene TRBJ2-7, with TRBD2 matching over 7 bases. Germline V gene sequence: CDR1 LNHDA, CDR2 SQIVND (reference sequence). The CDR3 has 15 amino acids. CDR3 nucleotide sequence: TGTGCCAGTAGTATAGTCCGGGACTATAATTACGGGCAGTACTTC. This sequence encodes CASSIVRDYNYGQYF. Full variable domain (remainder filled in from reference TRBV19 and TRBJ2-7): DGGITQSPKYLFRKEGQNVTLSCEQNLNHDAMYWYRQDPGQGLRLIYYSQIVNDFQKGDIAEGYSVSREKKESFPLTVTSAQKNPTAFYLCASSIVRDYNYGQYFGPGTRLTVT.

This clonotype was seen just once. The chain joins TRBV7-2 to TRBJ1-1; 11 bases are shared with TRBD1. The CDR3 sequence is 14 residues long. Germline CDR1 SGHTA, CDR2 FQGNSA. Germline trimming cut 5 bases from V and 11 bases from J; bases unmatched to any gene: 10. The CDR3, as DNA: TGTGCCAGCAGCCCGGACAGGGGGCTCTATTCGGCTTTCTTT. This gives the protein CASSPDRGLYSAFF.

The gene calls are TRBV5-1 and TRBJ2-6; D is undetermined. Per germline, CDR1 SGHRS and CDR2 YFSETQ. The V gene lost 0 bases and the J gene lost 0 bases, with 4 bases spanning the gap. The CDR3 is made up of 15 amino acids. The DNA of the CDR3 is TGCGCCAGCAGCTTGGCAGGCTCTGGGGCCAACGTCCTGACTTTC. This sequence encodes CASSLAGSGANVLTF.

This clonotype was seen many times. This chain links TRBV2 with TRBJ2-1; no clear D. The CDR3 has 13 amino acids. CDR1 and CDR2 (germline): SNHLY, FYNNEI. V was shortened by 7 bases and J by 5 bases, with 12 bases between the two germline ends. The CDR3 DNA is TGTGCCAGCAAACCAGGACGGAACAATGAGCAGTTCTTC. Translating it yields CASKPGRNNEQFF. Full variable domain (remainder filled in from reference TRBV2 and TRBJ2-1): EPEVTQTPSHQVTQMGQEVILRCVPISNHLYFYWYRQILGQKVEFLVSFYNNEISEKSEIFDDQFSVERPDGSNFTLKIRSTKLEDSAMYFCASKPGRNNEQFFGPGTRLTVL.

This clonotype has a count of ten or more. The CDR3 bases are TGTGCCAGCAGTAAATATCAGGGTGCCGGGGAGCTGTTTTTT. Its translation: CASSKYQGAGELFF. The chain recombines TRBV28 with TRBJ2-2; TRBD1 might be the D (5 bases). The germline V gene has CDR1 MDHEN and CDR2 SYDVKM. CDR3 length: 14 residues. The V and J ends lost 5 bases and 6 bases respectively, with 13 bases between them.

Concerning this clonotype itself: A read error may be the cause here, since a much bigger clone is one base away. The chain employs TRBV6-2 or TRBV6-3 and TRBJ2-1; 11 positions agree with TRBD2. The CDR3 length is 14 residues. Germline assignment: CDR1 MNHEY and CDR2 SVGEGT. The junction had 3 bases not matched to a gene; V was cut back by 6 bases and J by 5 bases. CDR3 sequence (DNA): TGTGCCAGCAGCGGACTAGCGGGCCACAATGAGCAGTTCTTC. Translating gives CASSGLAGHNEQFF.

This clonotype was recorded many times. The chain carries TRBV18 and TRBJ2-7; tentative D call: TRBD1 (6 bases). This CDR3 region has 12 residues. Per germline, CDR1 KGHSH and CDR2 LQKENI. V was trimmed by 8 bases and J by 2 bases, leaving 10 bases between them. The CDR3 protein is CASTDRTYEQYF. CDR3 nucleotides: TGTGCCAGCACCGACAGGACCTACGAGCAGTACTTC.

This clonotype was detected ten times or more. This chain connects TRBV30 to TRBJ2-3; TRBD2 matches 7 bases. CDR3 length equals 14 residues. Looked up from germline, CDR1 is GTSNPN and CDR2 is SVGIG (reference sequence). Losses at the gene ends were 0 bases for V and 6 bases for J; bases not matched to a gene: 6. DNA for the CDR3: TGTGCCTGGAGTGTCGGCGGGAGCCAGGATACGCAGTATTTT. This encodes CAWSVGGSQDTQYF. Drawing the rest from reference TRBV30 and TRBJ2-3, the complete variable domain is SQTIHQWPATLVQPVGSPLSLECTVEGTSNPNLYWYRQAAGRGLQLLFYSVGIGQISSEVPQNLSASRPQDRQFILSSKKLLLSDSGFYLCAWSVGGSQDTQYFGPGTRLTVL.

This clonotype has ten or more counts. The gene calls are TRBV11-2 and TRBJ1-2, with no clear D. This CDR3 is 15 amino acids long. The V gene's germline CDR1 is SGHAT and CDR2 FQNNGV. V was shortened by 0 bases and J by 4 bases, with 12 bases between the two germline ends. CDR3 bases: TGTGCCAGCAGCTTAGATGCCAGTCCTTCCTATGGCTACACCTTC. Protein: CASSLDASPSYGYTF. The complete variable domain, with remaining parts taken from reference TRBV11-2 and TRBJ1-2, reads EAGVAQSPRYKIIEKRQSVAFWCNPISGHATLYWYQQILGQGPKLLIQFQNNGVVDDSQLPKDRFSAERLKGVDSTLKIQPAKLEDSAVYLCASSLDASPSYGYTFGSGTRLTVV.

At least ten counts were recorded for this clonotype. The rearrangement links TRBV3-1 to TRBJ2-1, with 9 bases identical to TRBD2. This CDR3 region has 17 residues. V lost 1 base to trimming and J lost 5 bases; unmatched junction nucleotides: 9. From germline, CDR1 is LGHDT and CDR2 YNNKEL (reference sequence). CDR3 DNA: TGTGCCAGCAGCCAAGGGCATAGCGGGAGTCTGCACAATGAGCAGTTCTTC. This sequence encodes CASSQGHSGSLHNEQFF.

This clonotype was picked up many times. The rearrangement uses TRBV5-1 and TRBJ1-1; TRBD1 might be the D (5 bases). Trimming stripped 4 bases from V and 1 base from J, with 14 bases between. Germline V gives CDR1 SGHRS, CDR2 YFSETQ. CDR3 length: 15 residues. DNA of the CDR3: TGCGCCAGCAGCCCCCAGGGACCTGGGAACACTGAAGCTTTCTTT. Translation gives CASSPQGPGNTEAFF.

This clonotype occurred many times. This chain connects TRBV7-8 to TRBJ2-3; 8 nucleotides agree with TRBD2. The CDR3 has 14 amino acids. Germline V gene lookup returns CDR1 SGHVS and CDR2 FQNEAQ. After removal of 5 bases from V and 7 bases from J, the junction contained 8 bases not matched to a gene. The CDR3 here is CASSVTGSGNTQYF. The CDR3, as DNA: TGTGCCAGCAGCGTAACAGGTAGCGGGAATACGCAGTATTTT.

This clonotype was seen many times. CDR3 sequence reads: CASSFQGLNSPLHF. The DNA for the CDR3 is TGTGCCAGCAGTTTTCAGGGGCTCAATTCACCCCTCCACTTT. J is TRBJ1-6 and V is TRBV12-3 or TRBV12-4; weak D call: TRBD1 (6 bases). V was trimmed by 3 bases and J by 7 bases, leaving 10 bases between them. The CDR3 runs 14 residues.

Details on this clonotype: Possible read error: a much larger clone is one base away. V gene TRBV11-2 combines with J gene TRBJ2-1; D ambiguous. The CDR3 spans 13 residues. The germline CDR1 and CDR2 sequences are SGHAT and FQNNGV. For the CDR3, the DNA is TGTGCCAGCAGCTTAGATTATAACAATGAGCACTTCTTC. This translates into CASSLDYNNEHFF.

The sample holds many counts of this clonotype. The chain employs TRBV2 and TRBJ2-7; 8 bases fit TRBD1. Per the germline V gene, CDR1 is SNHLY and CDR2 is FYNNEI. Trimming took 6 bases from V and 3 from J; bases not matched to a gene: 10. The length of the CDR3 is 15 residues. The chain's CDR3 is CASRAGTGALYEQYF. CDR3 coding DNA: TGTGCCAGCAGAGCCGGGACAGGAGCCCTCTACGAGCAGTACTTC.